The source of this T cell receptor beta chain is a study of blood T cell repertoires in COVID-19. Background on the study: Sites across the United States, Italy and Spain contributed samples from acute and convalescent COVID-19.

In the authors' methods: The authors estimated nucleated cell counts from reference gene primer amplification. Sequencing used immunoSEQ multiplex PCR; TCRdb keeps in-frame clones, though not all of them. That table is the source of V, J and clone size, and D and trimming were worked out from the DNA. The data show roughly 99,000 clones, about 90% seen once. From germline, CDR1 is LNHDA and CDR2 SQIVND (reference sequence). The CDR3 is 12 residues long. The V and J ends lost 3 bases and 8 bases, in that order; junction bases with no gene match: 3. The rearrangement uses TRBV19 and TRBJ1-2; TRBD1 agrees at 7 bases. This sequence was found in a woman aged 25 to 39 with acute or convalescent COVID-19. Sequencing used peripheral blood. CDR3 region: CASSILGQGYTF. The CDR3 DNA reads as TGTGCCAGTAGTATTCTGGGACAGGGCTACACCTTC.